The 16 T cell receptor beta chains presented below share a single source sample, sequenced in a study of response to subunit inactivated influenza vaccine. TCRdb recomputed calls from the RT-PCR reads with MiXCR, one row per CDR3 protein. The repertoire holds 160,000 or so distinct CDR3 sequences, roughly 11% seen once, with about an eighth in the top ten. Sequences were derived from non-naive T cells sorted from PBMCs, sampled roughly 47 days after vaccination. These receptors came from a man between 45 and 60 years old who received an inactivated influenza vaccine.

This clonotype showed up many times. The chain links TRBV29-1 to TRBJ2-6, with 12 bases lining up with TRBD1. V dropped 1 base and J dropped 3; count of bases not matched to a gene: 13. From germline, CDR1 is SQVTM and CDR2 ANQGSEA. This CDR3 contains 20 residues. The CDR3: CSVEGVIGTGGYRGANVLTF. The CDR3 region has the DNA TGCAGCGTTGAAGGTGTTATCGGGACAGGGGGCTATCGTGGGGCCAACGTCCTGACTTTC. The full variable domain, completed using reference TRBV29-1 and TRBJ2-6, is SAVISQKPSRDICQRGTSLTIQCQVDSQVTMMFWYRQQPGQSLTLIATANQGSEATYESGFVIDKFPISRPNLTFSTLTVSNMSPEDSSIYLCSVEGVIGTGGYRGANVLTFGAGSRLTVL.

Ten or more counts support this clonotype. The chain is built from TRBV6-2 or TRBV6-3 and TRBJ2-2, with 13 bases lining up with TRBD2. CDR3 length equals 16 residues. The V segment lost 5 bases and the J segment 4 bases; nucleotides outside the gene matches: 4. From germline, CDR1 is MNHEY and CDR2 SVGEGT. The CDR3: CASSPRTSGGTGELFF. As DNA, the CDR3 is TGTGCCAGCAGTCCACGGACTAGCGGGGGCACCGGGGAGCTGTTTTTT.

This clonotype was recorded many times. This chain links TRBV12-3 or TRBV12-4 with TRBJ1-4; 11 bases are shared with TRBD1. The CDR3 has 15 residues. Trimming removed 7 bases from V and 5 bases from J; junction bases left unmatched: 6. The CDR3 here is CASTRTGGGNEKLFF. The CDR3 coding sequence is TGTGCCAGCACCCGGACAGGGGGCGGGAATGAAAAACTGTTTTTT.

Points on this clonotype: This may stem from a read error, because a much larger clone lies one nucleotide away. CDR3 sequence: CASNAGATAGNQPQHF. The CDR3 nucleotides are TGTGCCAGCAACGCAGGGGCCACGGCGGGCAATCAGCCCCAGCATTTT. This sequence joins TRBV9 and TRBJ1-5; weak D call: TRBD1 (6 bases). The ends were cut back, 6 bases at V and 2 bases at J, with 18 bases in the middle. The germline V gene has CDR1 SGDLS and CDR2 YYNGEE. The CDR3 extends over 16 amino acids.

This clonotype has just a few counts. The chain carries TRBV6-2 or TRBV6-3 and TRBJ2-1, with TRBD1 matching over 10 bases. The CDR3 sequence is 13 residues long. Germline assignment: CDR1 MNHEY and CDR2 SVGEGT. J gave up 7 bases and V 4 bases, and 1 base lay outside the gene matches. Written as DNA, the CDR3 is TGTGCCAGCAGTTCGGGACAGGGGAATGAGCAGTTCTTC. Residues: CASSSGQGNEQFF.

The V and J genes are TRBV27 and TRBJ2-5; D might be TRBD2 (7 bases). The CDR3 has 16 residues. The V end lost 3 bases, the J end lost 4 bases, and 18 bases lay between the germline ends. CDR1 and CDR2 (germline): MNHEY, SMNVEV (reference sequence). The CDR3 here is CASSLSSWGGRETQYF. The CDR3 DNA follows: TGTGCCAGCAGTTTGTCTTCGTGGGGGGGCCGAGAGACCCAGTACTTC.

The rearrangement uses TRBV20-1 and TRBJ2-7; 9 bases fit TRBD1. After removal of 5 bases from V and 1 base from J, the junction contained 6 bases not matched to a gene. CDR1 is DFQATT and CDR2 is SNEGSKA in the germline V gene (reference sequence). CDR3 length equals 14 residues. CDR3 sequence reads: CSAGTGTGSYEQYF. The DNA of the CDR3 is TGCAGTGCTGGGACGGGGACAGGGTCCTACGAGCAGTACTTC.

This clonotype was found many times. The J gene is TRBJ2-3, the V gene TRBV9; 7 bases fit TRBD1. This CDR3 has 16 residues. Germline CDR1 is SGDLS and CDR2 is YYNGEE. The ends lost 3 bases at V and 3 bases at J; junction bases unmatched: 10. The CDR3 DNA reads as TGTGCCAGCAGCGCAAAGCCACAGGGGTGGACAGATACGCAGTATTTT. Translating it yields CASSAKPQGWTDTQYF.

The chain couples TRBV12-3 or TRBV12-4 to TRBJ2-7; D unclear. Trimming shortened V by 3 bases and J by 6 bases, and 9 bases separated the two germline ends. The CDR3 covers 12 residues. CDR3 in amino acids: CASSFFPGEQYF. In DNA form, the CDR3 reads TGTGCCAGCAGTTTCTTCCCGGGCGAGCAGTACTTC.

This chain uses TRBV15 with TRBJ1-2, with D possibly being TRBD1 (6 bases). Germline V gene data show CDR1 as LNHNV and CDR2 as YYDKDF (reference sequence). The V gene lost 2 bases and the J gene lost 6 bases, with 16 bases spanning the gap. There are 15 residues in the CDR3. CDR3 sequence reads: CATSRSEGGLNGYTF. As DNA, the CDR3 is TGTGCCACCAGCAGATCCGAGGGGGGCTTAAATGGCTACACCTTC.

There are a few counts of this clonotype. The chain carries TRBV20-1 and TRBJ2-3; TRBD2 matches at 10 bases. Germline CDR1 and CDR2: DFQATT and SNEGSKA (reference sequence). The CDR3 runs to 13 residues. Trimming at V came to 8 bases and at J to 5 bases, leaving 7 bases not matched to a gene. The CDR3 coding sequence is TGCAGTCCGAAGGGGACTAGCGTAGATACGCAGTATTTT. Amino acid sequence: CSPKGTSVDTQYF.

This clonotype was counted ten times or more. J is TRBJ2-7 and V is TRBV7-9; D is unclear. This CDR3 contains 13 residues. CDR1 is SEHNR, CDR2 FQNEAQ, per germline (reference sequence). Deletions cut 3 bases from V and 2 bases from J, with 8 bases between. CDR3 nucleotides: TGTGCCAGCAGCTTGCACGGAACCTACGAGCAGTACTTC. This translates into CASSLHGTYEQYF.

This clonotype was seen repeatedly, ten times or more. The genes are TRBV7-9 and TRBJ2-2; 7 bases are shared with TRBD1. The CDR3 loop spans 15 amino acids. Per germline, CDR1 SEHNR and CDR2 FQNEAQ (reference sequence). V lost 5 bases to trimming and J lost 5 bases; unmatched junction nucleotides: 8. The CDR3 bases are TGTGCCAGCAGCACCGGGACAGTTACTACCGGGGAGCTGTTTTTT. It encodes CASSTGTVTTGELFF.

The genes are TRBV7-2 and TRBJ2-3; a weak D match, TRBD2 (5 bases). This CDR3 contains 15 residues. Trimming shortened V by 5 bases and J by 1 base, and 13 bases separated the two germline ends. Germline V CDR1 and CDR2: SGHTA, FQGNSA. The DNA of the CDR3 is TGTGCCAGCAGCACTAGTCCGATGGGCACAGATACGCAGTATTTT. Protein product: CASSTSPMGTDTQYF. Full variable domain (outside the CDR3, taken from reference TRBV7-2 and TRBJ2-3): GAGVSQSPSNKVTEKGKDVELRCDPISGHTALYWYRQSLGQGLEFLIYFQGNSAPDKSGLPSDRFSAERTGGSVSTLTIQRTQQEDSAVYLCASSTSPMGTDTQYFGPGTRLTVL.

This clonotype was recorded a few times. The chain uses TRBV20-1 and TRBJ2-7, with D possibly TRBD2 on 5 matching bases. V lost 6 bases and J 1 base, leaving 16 bases between the germline ends. Germline-derived CDR1 and CDR2 are DFQATT and SNEGSKA (reference sequence). This CDR3 region has 14 residues. This CDR3 is CSARLVTGSYEQYF. CDR3 bases: TGCAGTGCGCGATTGGTGACGGGGTCCTACGAGCAGTACTTC.

The chain links TRBV21-1 to TRBJ1-4; the table's TRBD1 call for D was not verified on the DNA. TRBV21-1 is a recognized pseudogene. There are 15 residues in the CDR3. CDR3 nucleotides: TGTGCCAGCAGCAAAGACGACAGGGTTAATGAAAAACTGTTTTTT. This sequence encodes CASSKDDRVNEKLFF.